The 20 T cell receptor beta chains given below trace back to one sample, sequenced in a study of beta chain features in type 1 diabetes. These TCRs' antigens remain unknown. Investigators reverse transcribed all isolated RNA, so they sequenced expressed TCRB transcripts. Repertoires were generated with immunoSEQ multiplex PCR, while TCRdb's copy carries only in-frame clones and drops some. This table holds about 120,000 clones, less than 20% found once. Findings and caveats of the study: All four CD4+ subsets from Type 1 diabetes patients carried moderately but significantly shorter TCRB CDR3s.

The source material was central memory CD4+ T cells from blood. All receptors come from a man aged 25-45 years with type 1 diabetes.

In this sample, this clone turned up many times. The V call is TRBV9, the J call TRBJ1-2; D is uncertain. The germline V and J ends were trimmed by 6 bases and 3 bases, with 9 bases remaining between them. The CDR3 consists of 12 residues. Germline lookup yields CDR1 SGDLS and CDR2 YYNGEE. The CDR3 spells CASTGRHYGYTF. The CDR3 nucleotides are TGTGCCAGCACGGGGAGGCACTATGGCTACACCTTC.

The chain employs TRBV7-9 and TRBJ2-5, with 7 nucleotides matching TRBD2. The CDR3 is made up of 15 amino acids. V lost 5 bases, J lost 5 bases, and 11 bases stayed unmatched. CDR1 SEHNR and CDR2 FQNEAQ come from the germline V gene (reference sequence). CDR3 region: CASSPRIGGRETQYF. CDR3 in DNA: TGTGCCAGCAGCCCACGGATCGGGGGGAGGGAGACCCAGTACTTC.

This clone was seen more than once but under ten times. This chain uses TRBV7-6 with TRBJ2-7; 7 nucleotides line up with TRBD1. The CDR3 is 15 amino acids. Germline assignment: CDR1 SGHVS and CDR2 FNYEAQ. After removal of 4 bases from V and 3 bases from J, the junction contained 9 bases not matched to a gene. The CDR3 nucleotides read TGTGCCAGCAGCTCGTGGACAGGATCCCTCTACGAGCAGTACTTC. It is translated as CASSSWTGSLYEQYF.

This clone has at least ten counts. The chain recombines TRBV7-2 with TRBJ2-3; 9 nucleotides match TRBD2. V lost 5 bases to trimming and J lost 6 bases; unmatched junction nucleotides: 18. Germline assignment: CDR1 SGHTA and CDR2 FQGNSA. CDR3 length: 18 amino acids. The CDR3 spells CASSALGTAGGRRDTQYF. The CDR3 coding sequence is TGTGCCAGCAGCGCCCTGGGGACGGCGGGGGGGAGGAGGGATACGCAGTATTTT.

The rearrangement links TRBV5-1 to TRBJ2-3, with D possibly TRBD1 on 5 matching bases. The CDR3 spans 16 residues. From germline, CDR1 is SGHRS and CDR2 YFSETQ. V lost 0 bases and J 0 bases, leaving 11 bases between the germline ends. The CDR3 DNA reads as TGCGCCAGCAGCTTGGAGCCTAGGGGAAGCACAGATACGCAGTATTTT. Protein: CASSLEPRGSTDTQYF.

This clone was seen more than once but under ten times. The chain carries TRBV7-7 and TRBJ2-2; D gene unclear. The CDR3 totals 13 residues. Germline loops: CDR1 SSHAT, CDR2 FNYEAQ (reference sequence). CDR3 sequence (DNA): TGTGCTAGCTCCGGCTCGAACACCGGGGAGCTGTTTTTT. Translated: CASSGSNTGELFF. Complete variable domain (other parts from reference TRBV7-7 and TRBJ2-2): GAGVSQSPRYKVTKRGQDVTLRCDPISSHATLYWYQQALGQGPEFLTYFNYEAQPDKSGLPSDRFSAERPEGSISTLTIQRTEQRDSAMYRCASSGSNTGELFFGEGSRLTVL.

This clone was found once. This chain connects TRBV6-1 to TRBJ2-5; D ambiguous. Between the trimmed V and J ends, which lost 5 bases and 5 bases, there was a span of 12 bases. This CDR3 contains 13 residues. Germline loops: CDR1 MNHNS, CDR2 SASEGT. Written as DNA, the CDR3 is TGTGCCAGCAGTAACCGCCCGACCGAGACCCAGTACTTC. It specifies CASSNRPTETQYF.

This clone came up once. J is TRBJ2-5 and V is TRBV7-9, with unresolved D. CDR1 and CDR2 (germline): SEHNR, FQNEAQ (reference sequence). This CDR3 spans 14 amino acids. Trimming removed 5 bases at V and 2 bases at J, with 12 bases between. CDR3 DNA: TGTGCCAGCAGCCCGTCAATGAGGCAAGAGACCCAGTACTTC. This encodes CASSPSMRQETQYF.

This clone was counted between two and nine times. The genes are TRBV14 and TRBJ2-3; 11 bases are shared with TRBD2. Germline lookup yields CDR1 SGHDN and CDR2 FVKESK. The CDR3 spans 16 residues. V shed 3 bases and J 2 bases; nucleotides not matched to a gene: 4. Here the CDR3 reads CASSHLAGGPTDTQYF. In DNA form, the CDR3 reads TGTGCCAGCAGCCACCTAGCGGGGGGACCCACAGATACGCAGTATTTT.

V is TRBV19 and J is TRBJ2-2, with D tentatively TRBD1 (6 bases). V lost 5 bases and J 1 base, leaving 8 bases between the germline ends. This CDR3 is 14 amino acids long. Germline-derived CDR1 and CDR2 are LNHDA and SQIVND (reference sequence). The CDR3 reads CASSRTENTGELFF. In DNA, the CDR3 is TGTGCCAGTAGTCGGACAGAGAACACCGGGGAGCTGTTTTTT.

The chain couples TRBV30 to TRBJ2-7, with D hard to call. Per germline, CDR1 GTSNPN and CDR2 SVGIG (reference sequence). The ends were cut back, 0 bases at V and 3 bases at J, with 15 bases in the middle. This CDR3 spans 15 amino acids. CDR3 region: CAWSVLSGKFYEQYF. CDR3 DNA: TGTGCCTGGAGTGTATTGTCAGGTAAATTCTACGAGCAGTACTTC.

The CDR3 nucleotides read TGCAGCGTCGGCGGGACAGGGGGATTAGGGACTGAAGCTTTCTTT. Protein: CSVGGTGGLGTEAFF. The J gene is TRBJ1-1, the V gene TRBV29-1; 11 bases map to TRBD1. Losses at the gene ends were 6 bases for V and 5 bases for J; bases not matched to a gene: 11. The CDR3 totals 15 residues. CDR1 and CDR2 (germline): SQVTM, ANQGSEA.

This clone was seen more than once but under ten times. V and J are TRBV25-1 and TRBJ2-1, with TRBD2 as a possible D gene (5 bases). V lost 4 bases, J lost 1 base, and 5 bases lay in between. From germline, CDR1 is MGHDK and CDR2 SYGVNS. This CDR3 has 13 residues. DNA for the CDR3: TGTGCCAGCAGTGGACTATCCTACAATGAGCAGTTCTTC. Residues: CASSGLSYNEQFF.

The sample holds many counts of this clone. The rearrangement uses TRBV27 and TRBJ1-2; 8 nucleotides agree with TRBD1. The germline V gene has CDR1 MNHEY and CDR2 SMNVEV (reference sequence). The CDR3 runs 13 residues. V lost 5 bases, J lost 7 bases, and 6 bases stayed unmatched. DNA for the CDR3: TGTGCCAGCAGTCCAGAGACAGGGGCTGGCTACACCTTC. Translating it yields CASSPETGAGYTF.

This clone was counted only a few times. The chain has TRBV14 and TRBJ2-1; D is ambiguous. The germline V gene encodes CDR1 SGHDN and CDR2 FVKESK. The CDR3 extends over 14 amino acids. Trimming removed 1 base from V and 14 bases from J, with 18 bases in between. Written as DNA, the CDR3 is TGTGCCAGCAGCCAAGCCGGTCGCACTGTAGGGAAGTTCTTC. Residues: CASSQAGRTVGKFF.

The gene calls are TRBV18 and TRBJ1-5, with TRBD1 matching over 9 bases. This CDR3 region has 15 residues. V shed 6 bases and J 6 bases; nucleotides not matched to a gene: 9. Per the germline V gene, CDR1 is KGHSH and CDR2 is LQKENI. The CDR3 DNA follows: TGTGCCAGCTCGCGAACAAGGGACAGGGCTCAGCCCCAGCATTTT. It specifies CASSRTRDRAQPQHF.

The V gene is TRBV9, the J gene TRBJ1-1; weak D call: TRBD1 (5 bases). CDR3 length: 16 amino acids. Trimming shortened V by 4 bases and J by 5 bases, and 21 bases separated the two germline ends. CDR1 and CDR2 from the germline V gene are SGDLS and YYNGEE. The CDR3 reads CASSPQGGTVMTEAFF. The CDR3 DNA is TGTGCCAGCAGCCCCCAGGGCGGGACCGTGATGACTGAAGCTTTCTTT.

The gene calls are TRBV4-3 and TRBJ1-2; unclear D gene. V gave up 4 bases and J gave up 6 bases, with 15 bases separating them. The CDR3 runs 14 residues. The germline CDR1 and CDR2 sequences are LGHNA and YSLEER. Here the CDR3 DNA reads TGCGCCAGCAGCCGAAGAGCCCACTACGATGGCTACACCTTC. Translation gives CASSRRAHYDGYTF.

J is TRBJ1-6 and V is TRBV6-5; 7 bases match TRBD1. V shed 0 bases, J shed 7 bases, and the junction held 0 bases outside the gene matches. This CDR3 has 14 residues. CDR1 and CDR2 (germline): MNHEY, SVGAGI. The CDR3 here is CASSYSQGNSPLHF. CDR3 DNA sequence: TGTGCCAGCAGTTACTCACAGGGGAATTCACCCCTCCACTTT.

This clone was seen a few times. A read error may produce the germline difference seen at one junction end. This sequence joins TRBV7-2 and TRBJ2-1, with D perhaps matching TRBD1 or TRBD2 (5 bases each). The germline CDR1 and CDR2 sequences are SGHTA and FQGNSA. The CDR3 has 17 amino acids. The CDR3 DNA is TGTTCCAGCAGCTTACTTGGAGCCGGGATGGGGACCAATGAGCAGTTCTTC. Its protein is CSSSLLGAGMGTNEQFF.